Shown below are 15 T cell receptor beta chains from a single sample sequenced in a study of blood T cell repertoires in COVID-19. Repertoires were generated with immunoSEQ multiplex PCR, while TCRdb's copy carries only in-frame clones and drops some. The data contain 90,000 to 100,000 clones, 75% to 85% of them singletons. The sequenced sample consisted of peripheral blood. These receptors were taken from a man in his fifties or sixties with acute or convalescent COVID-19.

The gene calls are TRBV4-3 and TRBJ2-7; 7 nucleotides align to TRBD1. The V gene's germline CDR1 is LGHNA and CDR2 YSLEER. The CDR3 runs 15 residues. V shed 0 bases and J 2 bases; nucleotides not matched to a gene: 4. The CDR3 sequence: CASSQEEGATYEQYF. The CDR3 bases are TGCGCCAGCAGCCAAGAAGAGGGGGCAACCTACGAGCAGTACTTC.

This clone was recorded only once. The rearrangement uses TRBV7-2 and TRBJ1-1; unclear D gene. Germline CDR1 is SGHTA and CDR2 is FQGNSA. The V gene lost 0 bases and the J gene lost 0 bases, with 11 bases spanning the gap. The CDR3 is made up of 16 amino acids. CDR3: CASSLAFPGMNTEAFF. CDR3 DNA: TGTGCCAGCAGCTTAGCTTTCCCAGGAATGAACACTGAAGCTTTCTTT.

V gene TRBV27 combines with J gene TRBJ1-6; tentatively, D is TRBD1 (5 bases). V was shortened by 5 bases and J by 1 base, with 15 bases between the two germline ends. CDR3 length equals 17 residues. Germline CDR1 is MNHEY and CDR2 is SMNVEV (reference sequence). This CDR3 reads CASSEGSGVSYNSPLHF. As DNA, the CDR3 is TGTGCCAGCAGTGAGGGTTCGGGGGTTTCCTATAATTCACCCCTCCACTTT.

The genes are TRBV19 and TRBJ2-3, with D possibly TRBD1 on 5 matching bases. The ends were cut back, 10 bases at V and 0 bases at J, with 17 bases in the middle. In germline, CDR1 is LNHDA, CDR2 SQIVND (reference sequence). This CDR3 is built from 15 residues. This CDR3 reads CATTDRSYSTDTQYF. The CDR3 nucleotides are TGTGCCACAACAGACAGATCCTATAGCACAGATACGCAGTATTTT. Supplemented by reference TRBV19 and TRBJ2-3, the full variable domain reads DGGITQSPKYLFRKEGQNVTLSCEQNLNHDAMYWYRQDPGQGLRLIYYSQIVNDFQKGDIAEGYSVSREKKESFPLTVTSAQKNPTAFYLCATTDRSYSTDTQYFGPGTRLTVL.

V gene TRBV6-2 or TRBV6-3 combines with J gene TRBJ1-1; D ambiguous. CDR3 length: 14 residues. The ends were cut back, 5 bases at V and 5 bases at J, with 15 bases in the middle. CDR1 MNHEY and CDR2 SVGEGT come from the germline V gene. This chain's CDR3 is CASSKPVGRTEAFF. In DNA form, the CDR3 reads TGTGCCAGCAGTAAACCGGTAGGGAGGACTGAAGCTTTCTTT.

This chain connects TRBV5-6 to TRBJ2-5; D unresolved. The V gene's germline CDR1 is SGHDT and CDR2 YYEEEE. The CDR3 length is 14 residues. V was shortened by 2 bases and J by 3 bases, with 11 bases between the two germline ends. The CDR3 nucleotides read TGTGCCAGCAGCTTTATTGGAGAAAAAGAGACCCAGTACTTC. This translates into CASSFIGEKETQYF.

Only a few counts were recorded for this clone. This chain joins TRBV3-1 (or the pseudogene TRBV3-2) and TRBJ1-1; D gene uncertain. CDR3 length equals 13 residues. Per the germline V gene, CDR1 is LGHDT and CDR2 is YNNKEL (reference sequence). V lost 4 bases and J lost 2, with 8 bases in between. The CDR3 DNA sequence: TGTGCCAGCAGCCCCAGGTCCAACACTGAAGCTTTCTTT. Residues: CASSPRSNTEAFF.

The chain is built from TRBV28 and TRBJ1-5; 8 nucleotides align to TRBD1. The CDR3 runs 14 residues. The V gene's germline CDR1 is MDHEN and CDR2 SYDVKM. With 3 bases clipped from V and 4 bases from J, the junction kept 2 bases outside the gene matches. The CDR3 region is CASSLRDRNQPQHF. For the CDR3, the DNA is TGTGCCAGCAGTTTGCGGGACAGGAATCAGCCCCAGCATTTT.

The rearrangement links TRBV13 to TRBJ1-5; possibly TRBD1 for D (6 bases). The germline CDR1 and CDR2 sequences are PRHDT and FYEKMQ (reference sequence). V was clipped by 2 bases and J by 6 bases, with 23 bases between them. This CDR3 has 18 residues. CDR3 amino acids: CASSLQSTGTPRGQPQHF. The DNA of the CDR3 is TGTGCCAGCAGCTTACAGTCAACCGGGACACCCCGGGGTCAGCCCCAGCATTTT.

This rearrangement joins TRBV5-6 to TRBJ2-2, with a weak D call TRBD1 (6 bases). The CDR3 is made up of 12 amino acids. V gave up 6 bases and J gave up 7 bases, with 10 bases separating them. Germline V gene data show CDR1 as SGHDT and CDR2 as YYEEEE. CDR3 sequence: CASNLGGGELFF. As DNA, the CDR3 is TGTGCCAGCAACCTAGGGGGCGGGGAGCTGTTTTTT. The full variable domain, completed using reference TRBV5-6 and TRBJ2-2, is DAGVTQSPTHLIKTRGQQVTLRCSPKSGHDTVSWYQQALGQGPQFIFQYYEEEERQRGNFPDRFSGHQFPNYSSELNVNALLLGDSALYLCASNLGGGELFFGEGSRLTVL.

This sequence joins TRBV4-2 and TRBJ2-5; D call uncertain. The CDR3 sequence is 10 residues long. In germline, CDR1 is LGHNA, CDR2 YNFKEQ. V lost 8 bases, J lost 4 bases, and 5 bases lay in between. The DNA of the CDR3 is TGTGCCAGCGGCAGAGAGACCCAGTACTTC. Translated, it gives CASGRETQYF.

CDR3 residues: CASSIGGEGAQHF. Here the CDR3 DNA reads TGTGCCAGTAGTATAGGAGGTGAGGGGGCCCAGCATTTT. The V and J genes are TRBV19 and TRBJ1-5; the D gene is possibly TRBD1 (6 bases). The CDR3 has 13 amino acids. Per the germline V gene, CDR1 is LNHDA and CDR2 is SQIVND (reference sequence). V lost 1 base to trimming and J lost 11 bases, with 12 bases between them.

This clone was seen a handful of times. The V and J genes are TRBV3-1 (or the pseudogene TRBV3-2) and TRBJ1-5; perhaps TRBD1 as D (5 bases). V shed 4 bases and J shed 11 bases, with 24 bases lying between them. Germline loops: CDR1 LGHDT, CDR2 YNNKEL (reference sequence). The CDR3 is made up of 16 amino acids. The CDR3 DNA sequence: TGTGCCAGCAGCCCTTCGGATGGGAGCGGGGGAGGGGCCCAGCATTTT. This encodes CASSPSDGSGGGAQHF.

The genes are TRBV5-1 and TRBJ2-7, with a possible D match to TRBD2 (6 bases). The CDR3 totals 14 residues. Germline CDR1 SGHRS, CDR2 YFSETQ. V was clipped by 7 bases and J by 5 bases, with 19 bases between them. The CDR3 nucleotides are TGCGCCAGCCGGCCCCTGGGGGGTGGGGACGAGCAGTACTTC. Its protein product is CASRPLGGGDEQYF.

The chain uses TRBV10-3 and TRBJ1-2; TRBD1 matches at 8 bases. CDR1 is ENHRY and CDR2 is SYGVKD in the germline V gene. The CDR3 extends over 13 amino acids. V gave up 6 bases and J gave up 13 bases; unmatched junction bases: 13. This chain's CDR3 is CAIRLERTGGGTF. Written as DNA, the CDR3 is TGTGCCATCAGGTTAGAAAGAACAGGGGGAGGCACCTTC.